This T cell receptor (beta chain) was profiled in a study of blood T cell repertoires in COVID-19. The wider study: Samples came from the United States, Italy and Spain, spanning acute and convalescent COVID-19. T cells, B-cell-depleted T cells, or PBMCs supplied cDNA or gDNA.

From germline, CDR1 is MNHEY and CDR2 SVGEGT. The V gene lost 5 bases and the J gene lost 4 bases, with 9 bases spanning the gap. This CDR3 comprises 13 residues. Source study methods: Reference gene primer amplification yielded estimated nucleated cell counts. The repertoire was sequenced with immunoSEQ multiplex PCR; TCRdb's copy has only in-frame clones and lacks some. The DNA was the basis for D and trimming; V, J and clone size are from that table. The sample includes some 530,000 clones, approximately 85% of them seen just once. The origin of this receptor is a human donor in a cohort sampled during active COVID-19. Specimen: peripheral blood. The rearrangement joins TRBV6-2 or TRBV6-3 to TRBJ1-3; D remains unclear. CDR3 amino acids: CASSRGAGNTIYF. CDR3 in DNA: TGTGCCAGCAGTCGGGGAGCCGGAAACACCATATATTTT.